The 17 T cell receptor beta chains presented below share a single source sample, sequenced in a study of shared clonotypes between healthy human individuals. Method: immunoSEQ multiplex PCR; TCRdb's copy keeps in-frame clones and lacks some. The table has some 2,100,000 clones, 90% to 96% seen once. Sequences were obtained from naive CD4+ T cells sorted from blood. Regarding subset: CD45RA+ positively selected. The receptors stem from a man aged 18-30 years in good health.

The CDR3 region is CAWSQKGKRFGSLEMDSPLHF. As DNA, the CDR3 is TGTGCCTGGAGTCAAAAGGGAAAAAGATTCGGCAGCCTGGAAATGGATTCACCCCTCCACTTT. The chain recombines TRBV30 with TRBJ1-6; D gene uncertain. V gave up 2 bases and J gave up 8 bases, with 34 bases separating them. CDR3 length: 21 residues. Germline V gives CDR1 GTSNPN, CDR2 SVGIG (reference sequence). Filled out from reference TRBV30 and TRBJ1-6, the complete variable domain reads SQTIHQWPATLVQPVGSPLSLECTVEGTSNPNLYWYRQAAGRGLQLLFYSVGIGQISSEVPQNLSASRPQDRQFILSSKKLLLSDSGFYLCAWSQKGKRFGSLEMDSPLHFGNGTRLTVT.

CDR3 in DNA: TGCGCCAGCAGCTTATCCACCGGTGGTGGCGAGCAGTACTTC. Protein: CASSLSTGGGEQYF. The chain combines TRBV5-1 with TRBJ2-7; D is unresolved. V lost 2 bases and J 6 bases, leaving 15 bases between the germline ends. Germline V gene sequence: CDR1 SGHRS, CDR2 YFSETQ. This CDR3 contains 14 residues. Looking up the rest from reference TRBV5-1 and TRBJ2-7 gives the full variable domain: KAGVTQTPRYLIKTRGQQVTLSCSPISGHRSVSWYQQTPGQGLQFLFEYFSETQRNKGNFPGRFSGRQFSNSRSEMNVSTLELGDSALYLCASSLSTGGGEQYFGPGTRLTVT.

The V and J genes are TRBV6-1 and TRBJ2-7; 10 bases line up with TRBD1. Trimming took 2 bases from V and 6 from J; bases not matched to a gene: 7. Germline CDR1 MNHNS, CDR2 SASEGT. The CDR3 is made up of 15 amino acids. CDR3 nucleotides: TGTGCCAGCAGTGAACCGGACAGGGGGATGCGCGAGCAGTACTTC. Translating gives CASSEPDRGMREQYF.

The chain combines TRBV2 with TRBJ1-1; unclear D gene. The CDR3 is made up of 14 amino acids. Germline V gene data show CDR1 as SNHLY and CDR2 as FYNNEI. V lost 2 bases and J 0 bases, leaving 7 bases between the germline ends. CDR3 sequence: CASSEIEMNTEAFF. For the CDR3, the DNA is TGTGCCAGCAGTGAAATAGAGATGAACACTGAAGCTTTCTTT.

This sequence joins TRBV5-1 and TRBJ2-2, with 10 bases lining up with TRBD2. CDR3 length: 14 residues. Looked up from germline, CDR1 is SGHRS and CDR2 is YFSETQ. V was clipped by 8 bases and J by 6 bases; unmatched bases: 7. CDR3 loop: CASLRSGGAGELFF. The CDR3 DNA sequence: TGCGCCAGTTTGCGAAGCGGGGGGGCCGGGGAGCTGTTTTTT.

The J gene is TRBJ2-7, the V gene TRBV4-3; either TRBD1 or TRBD2 may fit D (6 bases each). Germline V gene sequence: CDR1 LGHNA, CDR2 YSLEER. CDR3 length: 15 residues. V gave up 3 bases and J gave up 0 bases, with 12 bases separating them. CDR3 loop: CASSHSRGPSYEQYF. CDR3 in DNA: TGCGCCAGCAGCCATTCTCGGGGGCCCTCCTACGAGCAGTACTTC.

This rearrangement joins TRBV9 to TRBJ1-1; the D is unclear. The CDR3 contains 15 residues. The ends were cut back, 0 bases at V and 1 base at J, with 10 bases in the middle. Germline CDR1 is SGDLS and CDR2 is YYNGEE. CDR3 nucleotides: TGTGCCAGCAGCGTAGAGGGTGCCTCGAACACTGAAGCTTTCTTT. Translated: CASSVEGASNTEAFF.

The J gene is TRBJ1-1, the V gene TRBV5-1; D remains unclear. Trimming took off 5 bases at V and 4 bases at J, with 15 bases between the two ends. The CDR3 spans 14 residues. Germline-derived CDR1 and CDR2 are SGHRS and YFSETQ. The CDR3 protein is CASRPDWGSTEAFF. The CDR3, as DNA: TGCGCCAGCAGGCCGGATTGGGGTAGCACTGAAGCTTTCTTT.

V usage is TRBV2 and J usage is TRBJ1-5; D remains unclear. The germline V gene has CDR1 SNHLY and CDR2 FYNNEI. This CDR3 has 14 amino acids. V gave up 4 bases and J gave up 4 bases, with 11 bases separating them. CDR3 region: CASSVRRENQPQHF. The CDR3 DNA sequence: TGTGCCAGCAGTGTCCGACGGGAGAATCAGCCCCAGCATTTT.

The chain combines TRBV21-1 with TRBJ1-6. TRBV21-1 is deemed a pseudogene. This CDR3 is 16 amino acids long. As DNA, the CDR3 is TGTGCCAGCAGCAAAGAGGTACCTGTAAAGGATTCACCCCTCCACTTT. Residues: CASSKEVPVKDSPLHF.

V usage is TRBV5-1 and J usage is TRBJ2-5; 9 nucleotides line up with TRBD2. CDR1 and CDR2 (germline): SGHRS, YFSETQ. V was pared by 3 bases and J by 4 bases, with 10 bases of the junction left unmatched. This CDR3 contains 16 residues. The CDR3 nucleotides are TGCGCCAGCAGCTCAAGTAGCGGGGGCCGGGGAGAGACCCAGTACTTC. This sequence encodes CASSSSSGGRGETQYF.

The gene calls are TRBV7-9 and TRBJ1-1, with D perhaps matching TRBD1 (5 bases). V lost 3 bases and J 2 bases, leaving 19 bases between the germline ends. Per germline, CDR1 SEHNR and CDR2 FQNEAQ (reference sequence). This CDR3 spans 17 amino acids. Here the CDR3 DNA reads TGTGCCAGCAGCTTGCAGTTGGTCGGTCAGGGTAACACTGAAGCTTTCTTT. It specifies CASSLQLVGQGNTEAFF.

This clone came up once. The chain employs TRBV7-6 and TRBJ2-3; tentatively, D is TRBD2 (6 bases). The germline V gene encodes CDR1 SGHVS and CDR2 FNYEAQ. CDR3 length: 16 amino acids. V lost 2 bases and J 1 base, leaving 13 bases between the germline ends. CDR3 DNA: TGTGCCAGCAGCTTATTTTCTAGCGCGGGCACAGATACGCAGTATTTT. Encoded protein: CASSLFSSAGTDTQYF. The variable domain in full, with the rest retrieved from reference TRBV7-6 and TRBJ2-3, is GAGVSQSPRYKVTKRGQDVALRCDPISGHVSLYWYRQALGQGPEFLTYFNYEAQQDKSGLPNDRFSAERPEGSISTLTIQRTEQRDSAMYRCASSLFSSAGTDTQYFGPGTRLTVL.

The CDR3, as DNA: TGTGCCAGCTCACCAGGGCAGGTTGTCGCCGGGGAGCTGTTTTTT. Translated, it gives CASSPGQVVAGELFF. The chain has TRBV18 and TRBJ2-2, with D hard to call. V was trimmed by 2 bases and J by 6 bases, leaving 13 bases between them. Germline V gene lookup returns CDR1 KGHSH and CDR2 LQKENI. CDR3 length: 15 residues.

J is TRBJ1-2 and V is TRBV5-1; D gene uncertain. The CDR3 contains 15 residues. The V and J ends lost 4 bases and 6 bases respectively, with 19 bases between them. Germline V gene lookup returns CDR1 SGHRS and CDR2 YFSETQ. The CDR3 DNA follows: TGCGCCAGCAGCGCGTCCGGTCAGCTAGGTGATGGCTACACCTTC. Its translation: CASSASGQLGDGYTF.

This chain joins TRBV13 and TRBJ1-4; D might be TRBD1 (5 bases). Germline V gives CDR1 PRHDT, CDR2 FYEKMQ (reference sequence). Trimming removed 4 bases at V and 13 bases at J, with 22 bases between. CDR3 length equals 15 residues. The CDR3 sequence: CASSYRDADPRGLFF. CDR3 nucleotides: TGTGCCAGCAGCTACCGGGACGCTGATCCTAGGGGACTGTTTTTT.

About this clone: At the DNA level, this CDR3 is encoded by other sequences in the same sample as well. This sequence joins TRBV18 and TRBJ1-5; 9 positions agree with TRBD1. Losses at the gene ends were 2 bases for V and 0 bases for J; bases not matched to a gene: 2. This CDR3 contains 16 residues. Germline V gene lookup returns CDR1 KGHSH and CDR2 LQKENI. The CDR3: CASSPGTGNSNQPQHF. The DNA of the CDR3 is TGTGCCAGCTCACCAGGGACAGGGAATAGCAATCAGCCCCAGCATTTT.